This TCR beta chain is from a study of identifying expanded T cells in peripheral blood (dated by TCRdb to between 2017 and 2020). For the study in its entirety: Technical replicates were generated by sequencing separate aliquots of the same genomic DNA pool, with four replicates compared pairwise. Points the paper makes about the study in general: Across all healthy-donor time intervals, the beta-binomial model significantly cut both the number of clones called differentially abundant and the false-positive rate. In all healthy donors, the variance in clone template counts between samples taken roughly 14 days apart rose significantly as total template count increased. Approximately 1.2 differentially abundant clones were flagged by the binomial model between technical replicates, whereas about 15 and 18 were flagged over around two weeks and four weeks, respectively. The authors expected that over much longer intervals, such as months to years, biological variance in healthy repertoires might increase even further.

The junction carries 13 bases between V and J, which are trimmed by 8 bases and 3 bases respectively. For CDR1 and CDR2, the germline V gene (reference sequence) lists SEHNR and FQNEAQ. The CDR3 numbers 13 residues from cysteine through phenylalanine. Just CDR3 DNA is preserved here, 39 bases in frame from base 1. Note on this clone: No cognate antigen has been identified for it. No base quality information exists; no much larger clone differs at one position.

During the collection period, no immune events, such as infections, were documented for the healthy donors. To calibrate time-dependent variance in a beta-binomial model of T-cell clone differential abundance, blood repertoires from healthy donors were used as a training cohort. There were ten or so healthy donors in the training cohort, of whom 3 were female and 7 were male. Donor ages ranged from about 29 to 65 years, with an average of about 44 years. Whole blood was collected from each healthy donor at three time points spaced about 14 days apart and obtained from a commercial supplier. For immunosequencing, genomic DNA was extracted from unsorted whole blood. The immunoSEQ Assay, which relies on bias-controlled multiplex PCR amplification of genomic DNA, was used to profile TCRbeta CDR3 regions. Per the original workflow: To quantify the absolute abundance of each unique TCRbeta CDR3 region, the sequences were collapsed and filtered. Differential abundance was assessed using a binomial (Fisher-equivalent) model and a beta-binomial model in which time-dependent variance fitted from healthy donors was added. Clones with fewer than 5 combined templates were removed, and differential abundance was called for clones with a Benjamini-Hochberg FDR below 0.01. Beta-binomial variance was modeled as a function of total template count across the two samples using the form v = (b*log(k)+a)^2. TCRdb carries this immuneACCESS record with in-frame sequences only. Its versions omit some clonotypes, under half of them owing to an unresolved V gene in the studies checked, with the rest unexplained. V, J and clone size were drawn from that table, and D and trimming were deduced from the DNA. Across this sample there are about 100,000 clones, with approximately 88% seen only once. The ten largest clonotypes hold about 5.9% of the sample.

Sequenced sample: blood. This TCR derives from a person between 18 and 69 years old in good health. Recombination linked TRBV7-9 to TRBJ2-5; the D gene is possibly TRBD1, with 6 bases matching. CDR3 sequence: CASQGQGKETQYF. At the DNA level, the sequence is TGTGCCAGCCAAGGGCAGGGGAAAGAGACCCAGTACTTC.